Shown below are 26 T cell receptor beta chains from a single sample sequenced in a study of blood T cells in healthy people across ages (dated by TCRdb to the mid-2010s). Libraries were made using 5' RACE. TCRdb names Illumina HiSeq 2500 as the instrument used. A second PCR of about 7 to 12 cycles was run with a J-beta primer mix and a sample-barcoded 5' primer. The public reads were run again by TCRdb, first through fastp at Q25 and then through MiXCR, and only productive beta chains were kept. Each record represents a unique CDR3 protein, reported with the most common genes and DNA among its rows. The sample yields 650,000 to 800,000 distinct CDR3 sequences; around 50% were counted once. Approximately 13% of the sample is in the top ten clones. The sample was blood. The receptor set was obtained from a woman aged 80 or over in good health.

The V gene is TRBV28, the J gene TRBJ2-3, with 7 bases that match TRBD1. CDR1 MDHEN and CDR2 SYDVKM come from the germline V gene. V shed 10 bases and J 0 bases; nucleotides not matched to a gene: 4. The CDR3 length is 13 residues. DNA of the CDR3: TGTGCCATCGTGGGACAGAGCACAGATACGCAGTATTTT. This sequence encodes CAIVGQSTDTQYF.

This clonotype was detected a few times. The V gene is TRBV29-1, the J gene TRBJ1-5, with TRBD1 matching 10 bases. CDR1 and CDR2 (germline): SQVTM, ANQGSEA. The length of the CDR3 is 13 residues. V lost 6 bases to trimming and J lost 2 bases; unmatched junction nucleotides: 1. Written as DNA, the CDR3 is TGCAGCGTCGGGACAGGGGGCAATCAGCCCCAGCATTTT. This gives the protein CSVGTGGNQPQHF.

The chain is built from TRBV29-1 and TRBJ2-3, with a tentative D call TRBD1 (5 bases). Germline V gene lookup returns CDR1 SQVTM and CDR2 ANQGSEA. The ends were cut back, 5 bases at V and 0 bases at J, with 12 bases in the middle. The CDR3 is 14 amino acids. The CDR3 region has the DNA TGCAGCGTTAAGGGGCCCTTGAGCACAGATACGCAGTATTTT. Translation gives CSVKGPLSTDTQYF.

This clonotype was counted only a few times. This rearrangement joins TRBV3-1 to TRBJ2-7; D possibly uses TRBD1 or TRBD2 (5 bases each). There are 14 residues in the CDR3. CDR1 is LGHDT and CDR2 is YNNKEL in the germline V gene (reference sequence). Trimming pared 5 bases from V and 0 bases from J, leaving 11 bases between. The CDR3: CASSKGPLSYEQYF. The DNA of the CDR3 is TGTGCCAGCAGCAAGGGACCCCTCTCCTACGAGCAGTACTTC.

The chain has TRBV4-1 and TRBJ2-2; TRBD1 agrees at 9 bases. Germline CDR1 MGHRA, CDR2 YSYEKL. This CDR3 has 18 residues. J was trimmed by 7 bases and V by 1 base; bases with no gene match: 13. DNA for the CDR3: TGCGCCAGCAGCCAAGCGGAATTAGGGACAGGGAGGAACGGGGAGCTGTTTTTT. Its protein is CASSQAELGTGRNGELFF.

This clonotype was seen ten or more times. V is TRBV5-1 and J is TRBJ1-4; D is undetermined. Germline V lookup: CDR1 SGHRS, CDR2 YFSETQ. Between the trimmed V and J ends, which lost 4 bases and 8 bases, there was a span of 12 bases. The CDR3 consists of 13 residues. The CDR3 reads CASSRSWSEKLFF. The CDR3 bases are TGCGCCAGCAGCCGATCTTGGTCCGAAAAACTGTTTTTT.

In regard to this clonotype: A much bigger clone sits one base away, suggesting this may be a read error. The V gene is TRBV6-1, the J gene TRBJ2-1, with D possibly called TRBD1 or TRBD2 (5 bases each). This CDR3 comprises 15 residues. Germline CDR1 is MNHNS and CDR2 is SASEGT. V lost 11 bases and J 2 bases, leaving 19 bases between the germline ends. The CDR3 reads CAVGTASFTYNEQFF. CDR3 coding DNA: TGTGCCGTCGGGACGGCCTCCTTTACCTACAATGAGCAGTTCTTC.

This sequence joins TRBV25-1 and TRBJ2-7, with 7 bases matching TRBD2. The better agreement between TRBJ2-5 and the DNA end casts doubt on the J call. Germline assignment: CDR1 MGHDK and CDR2 SYGVNS. The CDR3 covers 14 residues. This chain's CDR3 is CASSESHGRETQYF. The CDR3 DNA is TGTGCCAGCAGTGAATCCCACGGGAGGGAGACCCAGTACTTC.

Concerning this clonotype: Given a much more abundant clone one base away, this may be a read error. The chain has TRBV29-1 and TRBJ2-5, with TRBD1 matching 11 bases. The CDR3 length is 17 residues. Germline CDR1 is SQVTM and CDR2 is ANQGSEA. The CDR3 loop is CGVSRDRGYRIPETQYF. CDR3 coding DNA: TGCGGCGTTTCCCGGGACAGGGGGTACCGTATTCCAGAGACCCAGTACTTC.

The chain is built from TRBV2 and TRBJ2-7, with D possibly TRBD1 on 5 matching bases. This CDR3 comprises 14 residues. The germline gives CDR1 SNHLY, CDR2 FYNNEI. V was clipped by 10 bases and J by 2 bases, with 18 bases between them. The CDR3, as DNA: TGTGCCACCCTGAGCCAGGGAACACCCTACGAGCAGTACTTC. Translating gives CATLSQGTPYEQYF.

This clonotype was seen repeatedly, ten times or more. The chain is built from TRBV6-1 and TRBJ1-2; D gene unclear. The CDR3 is 12 residues long. Germline CDR1 and CDR2: MNHNS and SASEGT. Trimming took off 4 bases at V and 4 bases at J, with 7 bases between the two ends. The CDR3 reads CASSAHLYGYTF. The CDR3 DNA reads TGTGCCAGCAGTGCACACCTCTATGGCTACACCTTC.

The chain combines TRBV29-1 with TRBJ1-1; TRBD1 is a possible D gene (6 bases). CDR1 is SQVTM, CDR2 ANQGSEA, per germline. Trimming left V 5 bases short and J 4 bases short, with 14 bases between. The CDR3 sequence is 13 residues long. CDR3 in amino acids: CSVHRVGATEAFF. The CDR3 DNA reads as TGCAGCGTTCACAGGGTGGGGGCCACTGAAGCTTTCTTT.

This clonotype was seen repeatedly, ten times or more. The J gene is TRBJ2-5, the V gene TRBV28, with 7 nucleotides matching TRBD1. The CDR3 totals 11 residues. In germline, CDR1 is MDHEN, CDR2 SYDVKM. J gave up 4 bases and V 11 bases, and 4 bases lay outside the gene matches. The CDR3 protein is CAGSGGETQYF. CDR3 bases: TGTGCCGGGTCAGGGGGAGAGACCCAGTACTTC.

The chain employs TRBV3-1 and TRBJ2-2; TRBD1 aligns across 9 bases. The CDR3 spans 17 residues. From germline, CDR1 is LGHDT and CDR2 YNNKEL (reference sequence). Germline trimming cut 5 bases from V and 5 bases from J; bases unmatched to any gene: 12. The CDR3 DNA follows: TGTGCCAGCAGCAACGCCGGGACAGGGTTTCGGACCGGGGAGCTGTTTTTT. Its protein is CASSNAGTGFRTGELFF.

The chain recombines TRBV9 with TRBJ2-4, with TRBD1 matching over 8 bases. TRBJ2-5 explains the end of the DNA better; the J call may be wrong. From germline, CDR1 is SGDLS and CDR2 YYNGEE. CDR3 length: 16 amino acids. This CDR3 reads CASSVVAGGDQETQYF. DNA for the CDR3: TGTGCCAGCAGCGTAGTTGCAGGGGGCGACCAAGAGACCCAGTACTTC.

Concerning this clonotype itself: It may be a read error: a sequence one base away is much more abundant. The chain uses TRBV24-1 and TRBJ2-1, with 9 bases lining up with TRBD2. Germline V gene lookup returns CDR1 KGHDR and CDR2 SFDVKD. J gave up 9 bases and V 3 bases, and 14 bases lay outside the gene matches. The CDR3 sequence is 17 residues long. The CDR3 nucleotides are TGTGCCACCAGTGATCCCCTGGGCCAGCGGGAGGACGGTGAGCAGTTCTTC. It specifies CATSDPLGQREDGEQFF.

About this clonotype: Given a much more abundant clone one base away, this may be a read error. This chain connects TRBV12-3 or TRBV12-4 to TRBJ1-2; the D is unclear. V lost 6 bases and J 2 bases, leaving 10 bases between the germline ends. The CDR3 has 13 amino acids. For the CDR3, the DNA is TGTGCCAGCAGCGCCGGGGTGAACTATGGCTACACCTTC. Protein: CASSAGVNYGYTF.

A few counts support this clonotype. The V gene is TRBV19, the J gene TRBJ2-5; 7 bases map to TRBD1. The CDR3 totals 16 residues. CDR1 LNHDA and CDR2 SQIVND come from the germline V gene (reference sequence). J was trimmed by 5 bases and V by 3 bases; bases with no gene match: 12. For the CDR3, the DNA is TGTGCCAGTAGTATCCCGACAGGGATAACCGGGGAGACCCAGTACTTC. Amino acid sequence: CASSIPTGITGETQYF. The complete variable domain, with remaining parts taken from reference TRBV19 and TRBJ2-5, reads DGGITQSPKYLFRKEGQNVTLSCEQNLNHDAMYWYRQDPGQGLRLIYYSQIVNDFQKGDIAEGYSVSREKKESFPLTVTSAQKNPTAFYLCASSIPTGITGETQYFGPGTRLLVL.

J is TRBJ1-1 and V is TRBV4-1, with a weak D call TRBD1 (5 bases). CDR1 and CDR2 from the germline V gene are MGHRA and YSYEKL. Trimming removed 0 bases from V and 0 bases from J, with 11 bases in between. The CDR3 loop spans 16 amino acids. The CDR3, as DNA: TGCGCCAGCAGCCAAGAAGCGTGGACACTGAACACTGAAGCTTTCTTT. Amino acids: CASSQEAWTLNTEAFF.

The rearrangement uses TRBV6-5 and TRBJ2-7, with D hard to call. The germline V gene encodes CDR1 MNHEY and CDR2 SVGAGI. The CDR3 runs 15 residues. The ends were cut back, 2 bases at V and 3 bases at J, with 14 bases in the middle. CDR3 nucleotide sequence: TGTGCCAGCAGTTACCAGCAAATGGGTTTCTACGAGCAGTACTTC. Protein: CASSYQQMGFYEQYF.

Comment on this clonotype: One base away lies a much larger clone, so this may be a sequencing read error. CDR3 region: CASRNLAGVGHEQYF. The CDR3 DNA is TGCGCCAGCAGAAACTTAGCGGGAGTAGGGCATGAGCAGTACTTC. V gene TRBV5-1 combines with J gene TRBJ2-5, with 9 bases matching TRBD2. V lost 5 bases, J lost 11 bases, and 16 bases stayed unmatched. Germline-derived CDR1 and CDR2 are SGHRS and YFSETQ. CDR3 length: 15 amino acids. Looking up the rest from reference TRBV5-1 and TRBJ2-5 gives the full variable domain: KAGVTQTPRYLIKTRGQQVTLSCSPISGHRSVSWYQQTPGQGLQFLFEYFSETQRNKGNFPGRFSGRQFSNSRSEMNVSTLELGDSALYLCASRNLAGVGHEQYFGPGTRLLVL.

At least ten counts were recorded for this clonotype. V and J are TRBV27 and TRBJ2-1, with D maybe TRBD1 (5 bases). The CDR3 has 16 amino acids. Germline CDR1 MNHEY, CDR2 SMNVEV (reference sequence). V was cut by 2 bases and J by 2 bases, with 13 bases left in between. The CDR3 protein is CASSLGAGSPYNEQFF. The CDR3, as DNA: TGTGCCAGCAGTTTAGGGGCAGGGTCCCCCTACAATGAGCAGTTCTTC.

The rearrangement joins TRBV7-2 to TRBJ2-7; the D is unclear. The V gene lost 4 bases and the J gene lost 5 bases, with 9 bases spanning the gap. Germline V gives CDR1 SGHTA, CDR2 FQGNSA. CDR3 length equals 12 residues. The CDR3 region has the DNA TGTGCCAGCAGCTATTACATGGACGAGCAGTACTTC. It yields the protein CASSYYMDEQYF.

J is TRBJ2-7 and V is TRBV28, with a weak D call TRBD2 (6 bases). Germline V gives CDR1 MDHEN, CDR2 SYDVKM. The CDR3 spans 16 residues. Between the trimmed V and J ends, which lost 7 bases and 1 base, there was a span of 20 bases. The CDR3 DNA sequence: TGTGCCAGCACTACCGAGCTAATGGGGACTTCCTACGAGCAGTACTTC. Encoded protein: CASTTELMGTSYEQYF.

The rearrangement links TRBV10-3 to TRBJ2-1, with TRBD2 matching 10 bases. This CDR3 has 17 amino acids. The V gene's germline CDR1 is ENHRY and CDR2 SYGVKD. The J segment lost 5 bases and the V segment lost 0 bases, leaving 7 bases of the junction unmatched. DNA for the CDR3: TGTGCCATCAGTGAGTCTCGACTAGCGGGCCACAACAATGAGCAGTTCTTC. The encoded protein is CAISESRLAGHNNEQFF.

V usage is TRBV5-6 and J usage is TRBJ2-6; 9 nucleotides match TRBD1. Looked up from germline, CDR1 is SGHDT and CDR2 is YYEEEE. After removal of 3 bases from V and 1 base from J, the junction contained 8 bases not matched to a gene. The CDR3 has 18 amino acids. Here the CDR3 DNA reads TGTGCCAGCAGCTATACAGGGGGCAGTGAGTCTGGGGCCAACGTCCTGACTTTC. Amino acid sequence: CASSYTGGSESGANVLTF.